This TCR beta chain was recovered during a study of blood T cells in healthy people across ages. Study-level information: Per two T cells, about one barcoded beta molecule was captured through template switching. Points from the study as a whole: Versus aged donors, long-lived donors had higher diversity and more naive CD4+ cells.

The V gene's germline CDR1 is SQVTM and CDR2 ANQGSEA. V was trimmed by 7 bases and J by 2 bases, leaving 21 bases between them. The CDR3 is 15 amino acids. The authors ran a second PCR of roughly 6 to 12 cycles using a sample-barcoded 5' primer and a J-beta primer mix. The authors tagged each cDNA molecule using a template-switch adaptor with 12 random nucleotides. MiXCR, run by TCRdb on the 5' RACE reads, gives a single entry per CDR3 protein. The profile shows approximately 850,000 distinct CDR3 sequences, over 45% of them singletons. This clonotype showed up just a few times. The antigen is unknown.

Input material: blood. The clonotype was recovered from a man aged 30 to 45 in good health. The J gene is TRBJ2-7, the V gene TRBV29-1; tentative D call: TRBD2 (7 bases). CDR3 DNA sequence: TGCAGCGCCAAGGGGGGCGGGAGCGATGCCTACGAGCAGTACTTC. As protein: CSAKGGGSDAYEQYF.